The source of this TCR beta chain is a study of blood T cell repertoires in COVID-19. The method was immunoSEQ multiplex PCR; TCRdb's version includes in-frame clones alone and lacks a portion of them. The sample yields about 280,000 clones, 70% to 90% seen once. V lost 2 bases and J lost 7, with 20 bases in between. Looked up from germline, CDR1 is MNHEY and CDR2 is SMNVEV (reference sequence). This CDR3 is built from 16 residues. The rearrangement links TRBV27 to TRBJ1-2; D perhaps matches TRBD1 (6 bases). Material for sequencing was peripheral blood. The source of this sequence is a man between 18 and 35 years old with active or convalescent COVID-19. As DNA, the CDR3 is TGTGCCAGCAGTTTACTACCTACAGGGAGCGTTAGTGGCTACACCTTC. Translating it yields CASSLLPTGSVSGYTF.